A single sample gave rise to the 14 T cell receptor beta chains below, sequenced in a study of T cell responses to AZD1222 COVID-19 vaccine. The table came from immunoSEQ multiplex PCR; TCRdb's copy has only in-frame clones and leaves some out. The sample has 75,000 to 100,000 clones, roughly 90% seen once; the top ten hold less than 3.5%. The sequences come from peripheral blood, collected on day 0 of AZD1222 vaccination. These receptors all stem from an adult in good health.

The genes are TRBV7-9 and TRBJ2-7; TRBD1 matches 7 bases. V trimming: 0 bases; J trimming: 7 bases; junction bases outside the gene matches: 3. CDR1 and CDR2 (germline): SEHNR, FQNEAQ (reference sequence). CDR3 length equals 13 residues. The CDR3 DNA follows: TGTGCCAGCAGCTTAGCACAGGGGACGGAGCAGTACTTC. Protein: CASSLAQGTEQYF.

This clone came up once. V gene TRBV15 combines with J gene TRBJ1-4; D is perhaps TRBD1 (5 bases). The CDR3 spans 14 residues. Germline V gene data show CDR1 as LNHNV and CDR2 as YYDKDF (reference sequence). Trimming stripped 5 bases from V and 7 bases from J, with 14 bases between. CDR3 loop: CATSLGGTSEKLFF. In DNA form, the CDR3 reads TGTGCCACCAGCCTCGGGGGGACGAGTGAAAAACTGTTTTTT.

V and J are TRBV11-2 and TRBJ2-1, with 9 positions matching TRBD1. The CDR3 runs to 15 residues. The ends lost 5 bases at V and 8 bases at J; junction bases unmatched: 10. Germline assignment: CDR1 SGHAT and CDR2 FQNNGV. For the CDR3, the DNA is TGTGCCAGCAGCCTAACCGGGACAGGGCGAGATGAGCAGTTCTTC. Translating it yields CASSLTGTGRDEQFF.

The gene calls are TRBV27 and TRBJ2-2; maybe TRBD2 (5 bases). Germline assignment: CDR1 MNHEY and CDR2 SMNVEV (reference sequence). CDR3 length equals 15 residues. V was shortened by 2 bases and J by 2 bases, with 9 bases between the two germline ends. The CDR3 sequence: CASSLRGINTGELFF. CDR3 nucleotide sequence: TGTGCCAGCAGTTTAAGAGGGATCAACACCGGGGAGCTGTTTTTT.

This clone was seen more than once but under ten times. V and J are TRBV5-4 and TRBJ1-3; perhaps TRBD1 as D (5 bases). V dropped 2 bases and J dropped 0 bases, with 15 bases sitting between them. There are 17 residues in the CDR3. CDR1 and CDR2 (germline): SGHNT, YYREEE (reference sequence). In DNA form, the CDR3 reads TGTGCCAGCAGCTTATTGGGGGACTCCGACTCTGGAAACACCATATATTTT. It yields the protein CASSLLGDSDSGNTIYF. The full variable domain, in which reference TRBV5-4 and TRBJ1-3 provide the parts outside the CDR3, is ETGVTQSPTHLIKTRGQQVTLRCSSQSGHNTVSWYQQALGQGPQFIFQYYREEENGRGNFPPRFSGLQFPNYSSELNVNALELDDSALYLCASSLLGDSDSGNTIYFGEGSWLTVV.

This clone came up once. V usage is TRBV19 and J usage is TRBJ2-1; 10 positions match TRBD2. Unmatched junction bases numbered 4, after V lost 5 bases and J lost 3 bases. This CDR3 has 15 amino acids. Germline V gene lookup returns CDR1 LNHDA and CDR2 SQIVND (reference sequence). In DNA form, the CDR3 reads TGTGCCAGTAGTTCCGGACTAGCGGACTACAATGAGCAGTTCTTC. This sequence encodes CASSSGLADYNEQFF.

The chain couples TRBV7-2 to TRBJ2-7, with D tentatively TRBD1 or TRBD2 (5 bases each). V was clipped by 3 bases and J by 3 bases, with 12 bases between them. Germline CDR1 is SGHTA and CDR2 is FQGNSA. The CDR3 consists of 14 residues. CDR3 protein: CASSFAGQGYEQYF. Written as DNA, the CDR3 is TGTGCCAGCAGCTTTGCGGGCCAGGGCTACGAGCAGTACTTC.

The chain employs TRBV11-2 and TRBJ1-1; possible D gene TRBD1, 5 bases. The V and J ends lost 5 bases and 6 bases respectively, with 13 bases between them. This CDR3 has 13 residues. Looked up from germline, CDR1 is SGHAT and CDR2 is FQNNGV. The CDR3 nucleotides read TGTGCCAGCAGCCCGGGGGGAAGGGCTGAAGCTTTCTTT. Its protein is CASSPGGRAEAFF.

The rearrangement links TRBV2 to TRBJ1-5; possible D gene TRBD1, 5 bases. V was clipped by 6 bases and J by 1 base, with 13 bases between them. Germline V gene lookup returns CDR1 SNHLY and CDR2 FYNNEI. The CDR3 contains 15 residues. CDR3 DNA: TGTGCCAGCAGCGCTGGGGCAGGGAGCAATCAGCCCCAGCATTTT. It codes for CASSAGAGSNQPQHF.

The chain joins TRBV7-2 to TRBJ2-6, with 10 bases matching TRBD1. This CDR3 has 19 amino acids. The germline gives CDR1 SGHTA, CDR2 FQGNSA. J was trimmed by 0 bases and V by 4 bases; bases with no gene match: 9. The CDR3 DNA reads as TGTGCCAGCAGCTGGCGCCCGGGACAGGGGAACTCTGGGGCCAACGTCCTGACTTTC. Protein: CASSWRPGQGNSGANVLTF.

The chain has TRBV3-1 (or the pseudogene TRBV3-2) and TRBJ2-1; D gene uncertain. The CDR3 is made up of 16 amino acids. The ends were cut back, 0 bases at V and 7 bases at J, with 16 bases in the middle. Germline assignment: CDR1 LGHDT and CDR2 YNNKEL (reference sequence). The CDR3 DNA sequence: TGTGCCAGCAGCCAAGATCAAAACCCTAGATGGAATGAGCAGTTCTTC. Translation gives CASSQDQNPRWNEQFF.

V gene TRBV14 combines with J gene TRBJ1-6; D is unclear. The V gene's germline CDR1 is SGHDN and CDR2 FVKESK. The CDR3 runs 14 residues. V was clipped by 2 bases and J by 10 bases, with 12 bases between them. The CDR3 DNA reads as TGTGCCAGCAGCCAAAACGGGGTGGGGTCACCCCTCCACTTT. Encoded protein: CASSQNGVGSPLHF.

The CDR3 bases are TGCGCCAGCAGCTTGAAGTTACAGGCCGAGCAGTACTTC. Amino acids: CASSLKLQAEQYF. The chain joins TRBV5-1 to TRBJ2-7; perhaps TRBD1 as D (5 bases). Germline CDR1 is SGHRS and CDR2 is YFSETQ. There are 13 residues in the CDR3. V was trimmed by 1 base and J by 6 bases, leaving 11 bases between them.

Here the CDR3 reads CASSLNGLAGDEQFF. CDR3 in DNA: TGTGCCAGCAGCTTAAATGGACTAGCGGGAGATGAGCAGTTCTTC. The chain carries TRBV7-2 and TRBJ2-1; 13 bases match TRBD2. Germline values: CDR1 SGHTA, CDR2 FQGNSA. The ends lost 2 bases at V and 8 bases at J; junction bases unmatched: 3. The CDR3 has 15 amino acids.